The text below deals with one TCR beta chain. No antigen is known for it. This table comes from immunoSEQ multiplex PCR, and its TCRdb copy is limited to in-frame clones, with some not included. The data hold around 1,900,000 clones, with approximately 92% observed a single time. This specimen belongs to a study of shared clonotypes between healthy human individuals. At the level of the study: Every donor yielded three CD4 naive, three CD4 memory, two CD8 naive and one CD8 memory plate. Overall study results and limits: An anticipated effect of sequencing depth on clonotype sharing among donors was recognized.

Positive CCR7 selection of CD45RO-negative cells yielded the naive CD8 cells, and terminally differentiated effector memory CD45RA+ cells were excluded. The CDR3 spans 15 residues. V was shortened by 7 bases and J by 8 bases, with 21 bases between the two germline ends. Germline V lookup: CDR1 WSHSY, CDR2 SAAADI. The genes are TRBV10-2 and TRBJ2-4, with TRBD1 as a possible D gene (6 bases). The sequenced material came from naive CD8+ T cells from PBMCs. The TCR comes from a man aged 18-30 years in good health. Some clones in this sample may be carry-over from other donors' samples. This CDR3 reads CASISTMGARDIQYF. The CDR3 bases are TGCGCCAGCATTTCCACCATGGGGGCGCGGGACATTCAGTACTTC.